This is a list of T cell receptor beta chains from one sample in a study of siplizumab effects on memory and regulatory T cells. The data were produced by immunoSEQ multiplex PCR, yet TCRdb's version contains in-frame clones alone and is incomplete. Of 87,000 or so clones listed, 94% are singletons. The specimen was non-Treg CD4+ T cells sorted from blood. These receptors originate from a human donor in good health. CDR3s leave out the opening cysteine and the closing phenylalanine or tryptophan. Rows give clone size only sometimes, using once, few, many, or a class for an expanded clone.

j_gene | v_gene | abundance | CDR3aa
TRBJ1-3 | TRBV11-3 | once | ASSLPSGNTIY
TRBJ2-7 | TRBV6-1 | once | ASTPQGYEQY
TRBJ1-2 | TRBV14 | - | ASSPKRDPLFYGYT
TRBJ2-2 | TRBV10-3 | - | AISESSQGNTGELF
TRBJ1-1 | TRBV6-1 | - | ASSEQGRGEAF
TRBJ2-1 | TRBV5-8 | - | ASSPWQGYNEQF
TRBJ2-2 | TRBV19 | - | ASSSGTGTGELF
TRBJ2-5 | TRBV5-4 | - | ASSLVLGNSETQY
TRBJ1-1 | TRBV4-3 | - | ASSQDPYTEAF
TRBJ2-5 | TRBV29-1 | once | SVVPYPQETQY
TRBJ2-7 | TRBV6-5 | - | ASSAGDRRY
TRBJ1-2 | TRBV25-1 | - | ASSEGGRSYGYT
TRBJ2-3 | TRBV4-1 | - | ASSQVVAGGTDTQY
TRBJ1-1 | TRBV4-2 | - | ASSQETGYLNTEAF
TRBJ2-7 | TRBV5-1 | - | ASSLDFTGGASYEQY
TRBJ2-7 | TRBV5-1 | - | ASSSGTGVYEQY
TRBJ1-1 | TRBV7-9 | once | ASSLVEITEAF
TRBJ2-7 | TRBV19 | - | ASSGTHRGQYEQY
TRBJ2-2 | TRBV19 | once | ASSIRDRNTGELF
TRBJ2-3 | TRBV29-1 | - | SVVQGPTDTQY
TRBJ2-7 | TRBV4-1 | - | ASSQIGQSRTYEQY
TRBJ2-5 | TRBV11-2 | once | ASSPGLAGVRRETQY
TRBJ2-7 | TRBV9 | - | ASSVGPGQGSYEQY
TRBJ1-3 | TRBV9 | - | ASSVDRGDTIY
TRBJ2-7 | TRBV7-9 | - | ASSPLAGEREQY
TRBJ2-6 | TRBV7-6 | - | ASSLASRLASGANVLT
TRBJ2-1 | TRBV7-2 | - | ASSKDRGEYNEQF
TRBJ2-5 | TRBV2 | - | ATRDRGRETQY
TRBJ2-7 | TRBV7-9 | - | ASSLVRFGTGAPEQY
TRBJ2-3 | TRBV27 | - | ASSLGWGNTDTQY
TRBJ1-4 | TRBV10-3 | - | AISEGGQNEKLF
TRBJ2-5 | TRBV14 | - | ASSPQGAGGPRETQY
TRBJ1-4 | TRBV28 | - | ASSSPGTTEKLF
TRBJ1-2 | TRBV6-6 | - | ASSLGRQGATYGYT
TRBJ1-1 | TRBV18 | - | ASSPFQGGDTEAF
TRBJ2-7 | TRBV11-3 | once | ASSFKYEQY
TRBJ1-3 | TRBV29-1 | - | SVRISGNTIY
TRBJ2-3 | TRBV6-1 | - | ASSVRADTQY
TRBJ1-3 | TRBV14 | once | ASSQDLASSGNTIY
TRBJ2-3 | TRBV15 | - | ATSKKTVSTDTQY
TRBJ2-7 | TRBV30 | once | ASDRDTAEQY
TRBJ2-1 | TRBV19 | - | ASSISSGSRYNEQF
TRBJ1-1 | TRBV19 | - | ASSIRPGGTEAF
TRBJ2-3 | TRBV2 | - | ASRRLAGGGTSQY
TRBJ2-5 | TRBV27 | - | ASSATGWETQY
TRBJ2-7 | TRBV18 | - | ASSPPTAGGGYEQY
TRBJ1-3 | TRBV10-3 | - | AISEGSSGNTIY
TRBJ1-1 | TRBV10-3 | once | AISEGRAAF
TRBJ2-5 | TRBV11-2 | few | ASSPAGQQAGRETQY
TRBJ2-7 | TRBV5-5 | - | ASRLTDRPYEQY
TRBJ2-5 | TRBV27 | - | ASSGAGQETQY
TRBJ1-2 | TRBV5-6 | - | ASSSEVAGRYEGSGYT
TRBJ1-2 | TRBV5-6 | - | ASSYQGIGSNYGYT
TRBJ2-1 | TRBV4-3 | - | ASSQGVDSFANEQF
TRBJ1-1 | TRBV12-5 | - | ASGLVLGAWDTEAF
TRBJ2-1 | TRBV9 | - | ASSVALYNEQF
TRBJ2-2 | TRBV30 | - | AWSETVTGELF
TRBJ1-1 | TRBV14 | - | ASKLPTGGEAF
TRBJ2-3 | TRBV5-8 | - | ASRLAGGPDTQY
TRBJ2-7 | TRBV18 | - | ASSPRTSRPYEQY